This T cell receptor (beta chain) came from a study of T-cell memory formation after mild COVID-19. The V end lost 3 bases, the J end lost 5 bases, and 15 bases lay between the germline ends. The CDR3 extends over 15 amino acids. Germline loops: CDR1 SGHTA, CDR2 FQGTGA. TCRdb re-analysed the 5' RACE reads in MiXCR, keeping a single row per CDR3 protein. This sample has 350,000 to 550,000 distinct CDR3 sequences, with 15% to 20% found just once. The chain uses TRBV7-3 and TRBJ2-3; the D gene is possibly TRBD1 (6 bases). Material for sequencing was PBMCs or a T cell subset sorted from them (not recorded which). The sequence came from a young man who had mild COVID-19 (a few samples of this study predate the infection). Cell type and time point are not known. This CDR3 reads CASSFLPGAGDTQYF. The CDR3 DNA reads TGTGCCAGCAGCTTCTTACCAGGGGCCGGAGATACGCAGTATTTT.